The entry below gives a single T cell receptor beta chain sequence along with its context. This CDR3 is 15 amino acids long. V lost 5 bases to trimming and J lost 1 base, with 14 bases between them. Germline CDR1 MNHEY, CDR2 SVGEGT. This sample was taken from a study of blood T cell repertoires in COVID-19. On the study more broadly: The United States, Italy and Spain provided the acute and convalescent COVID-19 samples. T cells, B-cell-depleted T cells, or PBMCs provided the cDNA or gDNA that served as material.

Authors' methods: Scientists estimated how many nucleated cells there were by amplifying reference gene primers. The data were produced by immunoSEQ multiplex PCR, yet TCRdb's version contains in-frame clones alone and is incomplete. V, J and clone size derive from that table, while D and trimming were established from the DNA sequence. Of around 19,000 clones in the sample, roughly 89% were seen once. The chain couples TRBV6-2 or TRBV6-3 to TRBJ1-2; TRBD1 might be the D (6 bases). The receptor was isolated from a human donor in a cohort sampled during active COVID-19. The donor label of this sample is uncertain. The sequenced sample consisted of peripheral blood. In nucleotides, the CDR3 is TGTGCCAGCAGTAAGACAGGCGGACGTAACTATGGCTACACCTTC. Residues: CASSKTGGRNYGYTF.